The clone carrying this TCR beta chain was seen only a few times. Its antigen is currently unknown. The entirety of the isolated RNA underwent reverse transcription, so expressed TCRB transcripts were sequenced. Using immunoSEQ multiplex PCR, the repertoire was profiled, and TCRdb retains in-frame clones only, with some absent. The profile covers about 150,000 clones, with about a tenth appearing a single time and approximately 0.5% taken by the ten largest. Trimming pared 1 base from V and 2 bases from J, leaving 12 bases between. The CDR3 length is 15 residues. CDR1 and CDR2 (germline): SGHTA, FQGNSA. The data derive from a study of beta chain features in type 1 diabetes. General study findings and limits: In every one of the four CD4+ subsets, TCRB CDR3s were moderately but significantly shorter in Type 1 diabetes patients. Within patients, naive, central memory and Treg TCRB repertoires seemed more similar than within healthy donors.

The chain links TRBV7-2 to TRBJ2-7, with a possible D match to TRBD1 (5 bases). The sequence derives from a man aged 25-45 years with type 1 diabetes. What was sequenced was central memory CD4+ T cells from blood. The CDR3 DNA is TGTGCCAGCAGCTTAGGAGTTGCAGGGACCTACGAGCAGTACTTC. Translating gives CASSLGVAGTYEQYF. Combining the CDR3 with reference TRBV7-2 and TRBJ2-7 gives the whole variable domain GAGVSQSPSNKVTEKGKDVELRCDPISGHTALYWYRQSLGQGLEFLIYFQGNSAPDKSGLPSDRFSAERTGGSVSTLTIQRTQQEDSAVYLCASSLGVAGTYEQYFGPGTRLTVT.